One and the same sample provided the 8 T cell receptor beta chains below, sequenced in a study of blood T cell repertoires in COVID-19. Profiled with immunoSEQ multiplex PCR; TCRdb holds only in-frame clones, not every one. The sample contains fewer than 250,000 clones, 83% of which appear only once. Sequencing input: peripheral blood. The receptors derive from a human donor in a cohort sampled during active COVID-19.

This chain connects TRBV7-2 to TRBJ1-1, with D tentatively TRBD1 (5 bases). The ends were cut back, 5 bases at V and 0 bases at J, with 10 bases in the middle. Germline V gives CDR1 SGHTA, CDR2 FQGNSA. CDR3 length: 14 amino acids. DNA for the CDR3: TGTGCCAGCAGCCCCCAGGGCGTGAACACTGAAGCTTTCTTT. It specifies CASSPQGVNTEAFF.

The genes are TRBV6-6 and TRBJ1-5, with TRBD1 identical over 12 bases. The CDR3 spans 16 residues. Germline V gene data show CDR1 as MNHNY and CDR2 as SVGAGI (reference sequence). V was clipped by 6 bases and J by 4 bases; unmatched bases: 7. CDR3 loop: CASRGPGQGANQPQHF. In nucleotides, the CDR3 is TGTGCCAGCAGGGGTCCGGGACAGGGGGCGAATCAGCCCCAGCATTTT.

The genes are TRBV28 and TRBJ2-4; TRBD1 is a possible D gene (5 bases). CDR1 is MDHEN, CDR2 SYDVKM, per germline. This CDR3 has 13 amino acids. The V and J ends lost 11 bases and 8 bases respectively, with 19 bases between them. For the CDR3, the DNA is TGTGCCGCAAAGGGCCAGGGCAGGGACATTCAGTACTTC. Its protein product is CAAKGQGRDIQYF.

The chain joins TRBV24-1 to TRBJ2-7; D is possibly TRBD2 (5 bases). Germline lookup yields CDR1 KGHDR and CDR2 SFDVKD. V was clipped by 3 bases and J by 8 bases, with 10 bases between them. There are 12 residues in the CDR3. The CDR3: CATSDGGLQQYF. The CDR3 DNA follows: TGTGCCACCAGTGATGGCGGACTCCAGCAGTACTTC.

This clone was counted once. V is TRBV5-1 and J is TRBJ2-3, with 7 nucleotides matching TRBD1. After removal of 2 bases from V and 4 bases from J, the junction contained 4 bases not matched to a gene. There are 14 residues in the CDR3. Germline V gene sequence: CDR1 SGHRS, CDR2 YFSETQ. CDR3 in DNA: TGCGCCAGCAGCTTACGGGACAGAGCAGATACGCAGTATTTT. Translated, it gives CASSLRDRADTQYF.

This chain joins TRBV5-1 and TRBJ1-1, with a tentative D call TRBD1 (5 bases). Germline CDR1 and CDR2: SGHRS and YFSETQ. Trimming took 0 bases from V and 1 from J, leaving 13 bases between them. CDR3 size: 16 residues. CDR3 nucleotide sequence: TGCGCCAGCAGCTTGGTTTCGGGACTGACGAACACTGAAGCTTTCTTT. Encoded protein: CASSLVSGLTNTEAFF.

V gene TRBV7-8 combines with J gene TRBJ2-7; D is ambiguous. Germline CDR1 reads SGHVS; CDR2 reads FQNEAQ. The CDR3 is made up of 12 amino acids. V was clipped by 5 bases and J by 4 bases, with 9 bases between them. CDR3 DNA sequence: TGTGCCAGCAGCCTGCAGTTATACGAGCAGTACTTC. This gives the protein CASSLQLYEQYF.

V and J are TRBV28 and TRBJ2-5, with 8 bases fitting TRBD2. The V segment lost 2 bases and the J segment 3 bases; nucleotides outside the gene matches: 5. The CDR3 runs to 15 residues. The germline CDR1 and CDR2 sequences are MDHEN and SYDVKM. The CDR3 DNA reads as TGTGCCAGCAGTTTAATCCGAGCGGGAGAAGAGACCCAGTACTTC. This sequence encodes CASSLIRAGEETQYF.